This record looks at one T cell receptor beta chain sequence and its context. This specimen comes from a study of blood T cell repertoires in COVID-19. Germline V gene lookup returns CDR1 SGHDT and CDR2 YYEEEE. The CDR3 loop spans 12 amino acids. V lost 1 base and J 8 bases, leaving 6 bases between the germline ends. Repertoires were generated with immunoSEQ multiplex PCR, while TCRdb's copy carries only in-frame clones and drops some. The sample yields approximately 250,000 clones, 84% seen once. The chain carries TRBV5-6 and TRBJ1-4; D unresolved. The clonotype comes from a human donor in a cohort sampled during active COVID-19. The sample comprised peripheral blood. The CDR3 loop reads CASSLRREKLFF. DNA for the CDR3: TGTGCCAGCAGCTTGCGCAGGGAAAAACTGTTTTTT.